This section outlines one T cell receptor beta chain sequence together with its context. The data were produced by immunoSEQ multiplex PCR, yet TCRdb's version contains in-frame clones alone and is incomplete. The table has approximately 220,000 clones, over 80% seen once. These data come from a study of cytomegalovirus exposure and HLA in healthy donors. V lost 6 bases to trimming and J lost 10 bases; unmatched junction nucleotides: 13. The germline V gene has CDR1 MDHEN and CDR2 SYDVKM. The length of the CDR3 is 16 residues. Sequencing used PBMCs. This TCR was recovered from a woman aged 18 to 35 in good health and CMV-seronegative. The chain links TRBV28 to TRBJ1-6, with 9 bases that match TRBD1. The CDR3 DNA reads TGTGCCAGCAGCCCACAGGGGGCGAGGGGGGAATCACCCCTCCACTTT. This gives the protein CASSPQGARGESPLHF.